The clone carrying this T cell receptor beta chain was detected many times. Its antigen is still unknown. This sample was taken from a study of identical twins. The study's findings and limits: Conclusions were drawn cross-sectionally by statistical analysis, without following the same donors.

The V segment lost 5 bases and the J segment 6 bases; nucleotides outside the gene matches: 16. The length of the CDR3 is 17 residues. One entry per CDR3 protein, called by TCRdb with MiXCR from the 5' RACE reads. The profile shows 100,000 or so distinct CDR3 sequences, roughly 6% of them singletons. The receptor's source is a woman aged 45 to 65 in good health. What was sequenced was memory T cells sorted from blood. The chain couples TRBV12-3 or TRBV12-4 to TRBJ1-1, with 9 bases lining up with TRBD1. The DNA of the CDR3 is TGTGCCAGCAGTGACCTGGGACAGGGAAATAGGAGGGCTGAAGCTTTCTTT. This codes for CASSDLGQGNRRAEAFF.